This T cell receptor beta chain was captured in a study of shared clonotypes between healthy human individuals. Looking at the study overall: A donor's plate count was three for CD4 naive and three for CD4 memory; CD8 naive had two and CD8 memory one.

A CD45RA-negative memory subset and a CD45RA+ naive subset were separated from the CD4+ cells. The V end lost 1 base, the J end lost 10 bases, and 7 bases lay between the germline ends. The CDR3 extends over 12 amino acids. Germline values: CDR1 SGHVS, CDR2 FNYEAQ. Some clones are missing from TCRdb's copy, which holds only in-frame ones; the method was immunoSEQ multiplex PCR. Of under 1,900,000 clones in the sample, approximately 98.5% were seen once. The chain employs TRBV7-6 and TRBJ2-2; D remains ambiguous. This clonotype was obtained from a man aged 25-45 years in good health. Sequenced sample: naive CD4+ T cells sorted from blood. Regarding subset: CD45RA+ positively selected. CDR3 sequence reads: CASSLGPEELFF. In DNA, the CDR3 is TGTGCCAGCAGCTTAGGGCCGGAGGAGCTGTTTTTT.